This entry lists 25 T cell receptor beta chains sequenced from one sample in a study of PD-L1 blockade in urothelial cancer. Specified time point: pretreatment peripheral blood. The protocol was immunoSEQ multiplex PCR, while the TCRdb copy is restricted to in-frame clones and leaves out a portion. The sample records about 87,000 clones, more than 70% being singletons. This sample comprised PBMCs, obtained around atezolizumab (anti-PD-L1) treatment. These receptors originate from a woman older than 75 with urothelial cancer.

The chain carries TRBV7-6 and TRBJ1-2, with 7 bases matching TRBD1. CDR3 length: 15 amino acids. Germline values: CDR1 SGHVS, CDR2 FNYEAQ. Trimming removed 1 base from V and 0 bases from J; junction bases left unmatched: 2. CDR3 sequence (DNA): TGTGCCAGCAGCTTAGGGCAGGGGGCTAACTATGGCTACACCTTC. It encodes CASSLGQGANYGYTF.

The rearrangement joins TRBV10-3 to TRBJ2-1, with 10 bases that match TRBD1. Germline V lookup: CDR1 ENHRY, CDR2 SYGVKD. This CDR3 is built from 12 residues. Trimming removed 6 bases from V and 7 bases from J; junction bases left unmatched: 0. CDR3 DNA: TGTGCCATCAGGGGACAGGGGAATGAGCAGTTCTTC. It codes for CAIRGQGNEQFF.

The rearrangement joins TRBV4-1 to TRBJ2-1; 12 nucleotides agree with TRBD2. This CDR3 contains 17 residues. J lost 7 bases, V lost 3 bases, and 10 bases had no gene match. Germline CDR1 MGHRA, CDR2 YSYEKL. CDR3 protein: CASSQARLAGVGNEQFF. The CDR3 DNA sequence: TGCGCCAGCAGCCAGGCGAGACTAGCGGGAGTTGGTAATGAGCAGTTCTTC.

Regarding this clone: Other DNA sequences of this sample code for an identical CDR3. The V and J genes are TRBV5-1 and TRBJ2-7; the match to TRBD2 covers 13 bases. The CDR3 runs to 14 residues. V shed 3 bases, J shed 4 bases, and the junction held 1 base outside the gene matches. The V gene's germline CDR1 is SGHRS and CDR2 YFSETQ. The CDR3 DNA reads TGCGCCAGCAGCTGGACTAGCGGGAGTTACGAGCAGTACTTC. As protein: CASSWTSGSYEQYF.

The chain employs TRBV30 and TRBJ2-5; D is perhaps TRBD1 (5 bases). Per the germline V gene, CDR1 is GTSNPN and CDR2 is SVGIG (reference sequence). Trimming removed 5 bases from V and 1 base from J, with 23 bases in between. The CDR3 consists of 17 residues. CDR3 nucleotide sequence: TGTGCCTGGTCGCGACAGCAGCACCTAGTAGGCCAAGAGACCCAGTACTTC. This translates into CAWSRQQHLVGQETQYF.

This chain links TRBV28 with TRBJ2-3, with D tentatively TRBD1 (6 bases). Germline lookup yields CDR1 MDHEN and CDR2 SYDVKM. CDR3 length: 13 amino acids. V was trimmed by 6 bases and J by 0 bases, leaving 7 bases between them. In DNA form, the CDR3 reads TGTGCCAGCAGCCAGGGGAGCACAGATACGCAGTATTTT. Its protein product is CASSQGSTDTQYF.

The V gene is TRBV9, the J gene TRBJ2-1; D is unclear. V dropped 0 bases and J dropped 10 bases, with 8 bases sitting between them. The CDR3 has 12 amino acids. The V gene's germline CDR1 is SGDLS and CDR2 YYNGEE. This CDR3 reads CASSVDYGEQFF. DNA for the CDR3: TGTGCCAGCAGCGTAGACTATGGGGAGCAGTTCTTC. Together with reference TRBV9 and TRBJ2-1, the CDR3 gives the full variable domain: DSGVTQTPKHLITATGQRVTLRCSPRSGDLSVYWYQQSLDQGLQFLIQYYNGEERAKGNILERFSAQQFPDLHSELNLSSLELGDSALYFCASSVDYGEQFFGPGTRLTVL.

The V gene is TRBV15, the J gene TRBJ2-4, with 10 bases matching TRBD2. In germline, CDR1 is LNHNV, CDR2 YYDKDF (reference sequence). J lost 1 base, V lost 0 bases, and 9 bases had no gene match. The CDR3 has 19 residues. The CDR3 DNA reads as TGTGCCACCAGCAGAGATCTAGCGGGAGTGATGGCTGCCAAAAACATTCAGTACTTC. Translating it yields CATSRDLAGVMAAKNIQYF.

This clone was seen a few times. J is TRBJ1-1 and V is TRBV2; tentatively, D is TRBD1 (5 bases). Germline assignment: CDR1 SNHLY and CDR2 FYNNEI. The CDR3 extends over 12 amino acids. Trimming pared 6 bases from V and 2 bases from J, leaving 7 bases between. CDR3 in DNA: TGTGCCAGCAGAGACAGCAACACTGAAGCTTTCTTT. As protein: CASRDSNTEAFF.

This clone has only one observation. The J gene is TRBJ1-1, the V gene TRBV18; the D gene is possibly TRBD1 (5 bases). Germline-derived CDR1 and CDR2 are KGHSH and LQKENI. Trimming left V 7 bases short and J 1 base short, with 19 bases between. This CDR3 has 16 residues. The CDR3 loop is CASLRDRDWKNTEAFF. The DNA for the CDR3 is TGTGCCAGCTTGCGAGACAGAGACTGGAAGAACACTGAAGCTTTCTTT.

The rearrangement joins TRBV27 to TRBJ1-2; a weak D match, TRBD1 (6 bases). The ends were cut back, 3 bases at V and 3 bases at J, with 11 bases in the middle. Germline lookup yields CDR1 MNHEY and CDR2 SMNVEV (reference sequence). The CDR3 contains 14 residues. The CDR3: CASSFRGGDYGYTF. CDR3 nucleotide sequence: TGTGCCAGCAGTTTTCGGGGGGGCGACTATGGCTACACCTTC.

The genes are TRBV30 and TRBJ1-1; 7 bases agree with TRBD1. J gave up 4 bases and V 5 bases, and 7 bases lay outside the gene matches. The length of the CDR3 is 13 residues. Germline CDR1 reads GTSNPN; CDR2 reads SVGIG (reference sequence). The CDR3 spells CAWQRQGGTEAFF. For the CDR3, the DNA is TGTGCCTGGCAGAGACAGGGCGGCACTGAAGCTTTCTTT.

This clone was seen just once. The V gene is TRBV27, the J gene TRBJ1-2; 8 nucleotides match TRBD1. CDR3 length equals 14 residues. CDR1 is MNHEY and CDR2 is SMNVEV in the germline V gene (reference sequence). J was trimmed by 8 bases and V by 8 bases; bases with no gene match: 13. CDR3 loop: CASSFLGRQGGYTF. The CDR3 DNA follows: TGTGCCAGCTCATTCCTAGGTCGACAGGGGGGCTACACCTTC.

The chain is built from TRBV19 and TRBJ2-3; 7 bases match TRBD2. V was pared by 4 bases and J by 4 bases, with 5 bases of the junction left unmatched. Germline CDR1 is LNHDA and CDR2 is SQIVND (reference sequence). The length of the CDR3 is 14 residues. The CDR3 protein is CASSTSTSPDTQYF. CDR3 nucleotide sequence: TGTGCCAGTAGTACCTCGACTAGCCCAGATACGCAGTATTTT.

This chain joins TRBV6-1 and TRBJ1-1; maybe TRBD1 (6 bases). Germline V gives CDR1 MNHNS, CDR2 SASEGT. The CDR3 is 12 residues long. The V end was cut by 6 bases, the J end by 8 bases, with 13 bases between. The CDR3 region is CASRLTGREAFF. The CDR3 DNA reads TGTGCCAGCAGATTAACAGGGAGAGAAGCTTTCTTT.

V usage is TRBV6-1 and J usage is TRBJ1-1, with D unclear. The ends were cut back, 1 base at V and 0 bases at J, with 6 bases in the middle. Per the germline V gene, CDR1 is MNHNS and CDR2 is SASEGT. This CDR3 has 14 residues. The CDR3 DNA reads as TGTGCCAGCAGTGAAGGTCAGGTGAACACTGAAGCTTTCTTT. This sequence encodes CASSEGQVNTEAFF.

The chain links TRBV5-1 to TRBJ1-1, with D perhaps matching TRBD1 (5 bases). V dropped 4 bases and J dropped 4 bases, with 11 bases sitting between them. CDR1 is SGHRS, CDR2 YFSETQ, per germline. The CDR3 extends over 13 amino acids. The CDR3 loop reads CASSLRGTTEAFF. As DNA, the CDR3 is TGCGCCAGCAGCCTACGGGGGACCACTGAAGCTTTCTTT.

V is TRBV6-5 and J is TRBJ2-1; weak D call: TRBD1 (5 bases). Germline lookup yields CDR1 MNHEY and CDR2 SVGAGI. There are 14 residues in the CDR3. The germline V and J ends were trimmed by 4 bases and 6 bases, with 13 bases remaining between them. The CDR3 sequence: CASSFTGFLNEQFF. The CDR3 DNA reads TGTGCCAGCAGTTTCACAGGTTTCCTCAATGAGCAGTTCTTC.

The chain joins TRBV11-2 to TRBJ2-1; the D is unclear. The CDR3 runs 14 residues. The germline V gene has CDR1 SGHAT and CDR2 FQNNGV. Trimming shortened V by 1 base and J by 5 bases, and 9 bases separated the two germline ends. The CDR3 nucleotides read TGTGCCAGCAGCTTAGTCGTAGTTAACAATGAGCAGTTCTTC. Encoded protein: CASSLVVVNNEQFF.

The chain recombines TRBV6-1 with TRBJ2-1; 10 bases align to TRBD2. V shed 4 bases, J shed 2 bases, and the junction held 5 bases outside the gene matches. Germline V CDR1 and CDR2: MNHNS, SASEGT. The CDR3 has 16 residues. Here the CDR3 DNA reads TGTGCCAGCAGTGGTCAACTAGCGGGAACCTACAATGAGCAGTTCTTC. Its translation is CASSGQLAGTYNEQFF.

The V and J genes are TRBV2 and TRBJ2-1; the match to TRBD2 covers 8 bases. Trimming removed 6 bases from V and 4 bases from J; junction bases left unmatched: 11. Germline CDR1 reads SNHLY; CDR2 reads FYNNEI. CDR3 length: 16 residues. CDR3 region: CASRPSGSLVYNEQFF. Written as DNA, the CDR3 is TGTGCCAGCAGGCCGAGCGGGAGTTTGGTGTACAATGAGCAGTTCTTC.

The V call is TRBV28, the J call TRBJ1-1, with a weak D call TRBD1 (5 bases). V gave up 1 base and J gave up 7 bases, with 13 bases separating them. CDR1 is MDHEN, CDR2 SYDVKM, per germline. The CDR3 sequence is 14 residues long. CDR3 in amino acids: CASSLLAGTGEAFF. Here the CDR3 DNA reads TGTGCCAGCAGTTTATTAGCGGGGACGGGTGAAGCTTTCTTT.

V and J are TRBV11-1 and TRBJ2-5; D may be TRBD2 (5 bases). This CDR3 is built from 15 residues. Germline values: CDR1 SGHAT, CDR2 FQDESV (reference sequence). V shed 3 bases and J shed 1 base, with 12 bases lying between them. This chain's CDR3 is CASSFLASSQETQYF. CDR3 nucleotides: TGTGCCAGCAGCTTCCTCGCTAGCAGCCAAGAGACCCAGTACTTC.

The V and J genes are TRBV7-6 and TRBJ2-1; TRBD2 aligns across 12 bases. Germline lookup yields CDR1 SGHVS and CDR2 FNYEAQ. CDR3 length equals 15 residues. J was trimmed by 6 bases and V by 5 bases; bases with no gene match: 5. Written as DNA, the CDR3 is TGTGCCAGCAGCCGGGGACTAGCGGGTCGCAATGAGCAGTTCTTC. It encodes CASSRGLAGRNEQFF.

CDR3 nucleotide sequence: TGTGCCAGCAGCCCCGGACTAGCGGGAGTCTACGAGCAGTACTTC. Its protein product is CASSPGLAGVYEQYF. This chain links TRBV28 with TRBJ2-7, with 13 bases aligning to TRBD2. From germline, CDR1 is MDHEN and CDR2 SYDVKM. The CDR3 consists of 15 residues. Trimming cost V 6 bases and J 3 bases; bases outside gene matches: 5.